This T cell receptor (beta chain) is from a study of T cell changes during pregnancy in multiple sclerosis. CDR3 length equals 13 residues. The V gene lost 0 bases and the J gene lost 3 bases, with 8 bases spanning the gap. Per germline, CDR1 SQVTM and CDR2 ANQGSEA. Sequenced by immunoSEQ multiplex PCR; TCRdb stores in-frame clones only, minus some. Here the sample spans roughly 100,000 clones, around 92% being singletons. The TCR comes from a female donor with multiple sclerosis, enrolled in a pregnancy study. Sample: peripheral blood, taken in the second trimester of pregnancy. The chain is built from TRBV29-1 and TRBJ1-2; D call uncertain. This CDR3 reads CSVEDITDYGYTF. CDR3 DNA: TGCAGCGTTGAAGATATCACGGACTATGGCTACACCTTC.